This T cell receptor beta chain was retrieved from a study of human T cells and chemical hapten exposure. As to time point: pre-sensitization, week 0. Regarding treatment: therapeutic diphenylcyclopropenone sensitization with weekly scalp DPC. Staff drew blood before applying each patch test. MiXCR, applied by TCRdb to the RACE reads, yields one record per CDR3 protein. The sample gives some 400,000 distinct CDR3 sequences, around 5.5% of which show up once; 2.5% to 3% is in the top ten. CDR1 is MGHDK, CDR2 SYGVNS, per germline. The CDR3 covers 13 residues. V lost 6 bases to trimming and J lost 5 bases, with 13 bases between them.

The sequence was obtained from a woman in her fifties or sixties with alopecia areata. Some clones in this sample may be carry-over from other donors' samples. The J gene is TRBJ1-1, the V gene TRBV25-1, with D hard to call. Specimen: whole blood, collected in connection with sensitization to the hapten diphenylcyclopropenone (DPC). The CDR3 loop reads CASRDGGRTEAFF. The CDR3 DNA follows: TGTGCCAGCAGGGACGGAGGCAGAACTGAAGCTTTCTTT.